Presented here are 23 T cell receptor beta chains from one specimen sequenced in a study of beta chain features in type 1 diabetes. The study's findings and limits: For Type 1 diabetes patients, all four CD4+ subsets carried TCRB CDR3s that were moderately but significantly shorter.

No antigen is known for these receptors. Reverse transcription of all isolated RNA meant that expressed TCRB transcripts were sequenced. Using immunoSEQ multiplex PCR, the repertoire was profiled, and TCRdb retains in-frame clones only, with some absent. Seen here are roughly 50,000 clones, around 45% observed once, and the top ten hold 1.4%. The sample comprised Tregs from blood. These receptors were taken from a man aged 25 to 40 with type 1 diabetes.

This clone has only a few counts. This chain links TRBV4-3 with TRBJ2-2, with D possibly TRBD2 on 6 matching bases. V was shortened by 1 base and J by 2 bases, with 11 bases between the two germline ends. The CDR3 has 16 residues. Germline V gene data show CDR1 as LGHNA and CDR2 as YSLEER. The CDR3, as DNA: TGCGCCAGCAGCCAAGGAACTAGCTCTAACACCGGGGAGCTGTTTTTT. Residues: CASSQGTSSNTGELFF.

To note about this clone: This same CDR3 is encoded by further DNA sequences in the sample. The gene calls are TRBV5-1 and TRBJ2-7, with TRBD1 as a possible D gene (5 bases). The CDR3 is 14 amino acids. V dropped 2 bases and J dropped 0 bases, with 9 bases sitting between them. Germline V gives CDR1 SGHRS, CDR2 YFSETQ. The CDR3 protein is CASSLQALSYEQYF. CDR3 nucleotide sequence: TGCGCCAGCAGCTTACAGGCCCTCTCCTACGAGCAGTACTTC.

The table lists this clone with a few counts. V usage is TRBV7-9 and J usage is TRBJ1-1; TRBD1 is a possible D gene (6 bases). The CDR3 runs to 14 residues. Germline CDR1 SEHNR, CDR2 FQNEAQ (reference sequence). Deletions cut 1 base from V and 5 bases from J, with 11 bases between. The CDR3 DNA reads TGTGCCAGCAGCTTAGTCCAGAGGGGGACTGAAGCTTTCTTT. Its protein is CASSLVQRGTEAFF.

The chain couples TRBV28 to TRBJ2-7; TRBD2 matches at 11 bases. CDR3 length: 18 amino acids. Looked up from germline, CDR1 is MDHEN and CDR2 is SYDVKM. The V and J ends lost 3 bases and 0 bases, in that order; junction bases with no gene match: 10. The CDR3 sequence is CASSFPVAGGRISYEQYF. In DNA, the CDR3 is TGTGCCAGCAGTTTTCCGGTAGCGGGAGGGCGTATCTCCTACGAGCAGTACTTC.

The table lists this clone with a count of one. The CDR3 DNA sequence: TGTGCCACCAGCAGAGGGACTAGCGGGAGAGGAAGCACAGATACGCAGTATTTT. Amino acids: CATSRGTSGRGSTDTQYF. This chain uses TRBV15 with TRBJ2-3; 13 bases map to TRBD2. The germline V gene encodes CDR1 LNHNV and CDR2 YYDKDF (reference sequence). The CDR3 is 18 residues long. V trimming: 1 base; J trimming: 0 bases; junction bases outside the gene matches: 4.

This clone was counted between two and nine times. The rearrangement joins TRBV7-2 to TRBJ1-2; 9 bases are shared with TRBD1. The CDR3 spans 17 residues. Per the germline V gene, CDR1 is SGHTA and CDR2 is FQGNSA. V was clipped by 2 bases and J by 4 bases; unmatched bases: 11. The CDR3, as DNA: TGTGCCAGCAGCTTAATACCCCGACAGGGGGGATTCTATGGCTACACCTTC. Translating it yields CASSLIPRQGGFYGYTF. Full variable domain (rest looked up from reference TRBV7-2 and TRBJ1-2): GAGVSQSPSNKVTEKGKDVELRCDPISGHTALYWYRQSLGQGLEFLIYFQGNSAPDKSGLPSDRFSAERTGGSVSTLTIQRTQQEDSAVYLCASSLIPRQGGFYGYTFGSGTRLTVV.

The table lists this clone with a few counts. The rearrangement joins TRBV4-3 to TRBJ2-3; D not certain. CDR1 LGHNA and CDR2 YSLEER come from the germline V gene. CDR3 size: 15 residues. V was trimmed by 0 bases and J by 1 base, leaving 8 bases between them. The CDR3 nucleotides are TGCGCCAGCAGCCAAGATATGTCGGGCACAGATACGCAGTATTTT. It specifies CASSQDMSGTDTQYF.

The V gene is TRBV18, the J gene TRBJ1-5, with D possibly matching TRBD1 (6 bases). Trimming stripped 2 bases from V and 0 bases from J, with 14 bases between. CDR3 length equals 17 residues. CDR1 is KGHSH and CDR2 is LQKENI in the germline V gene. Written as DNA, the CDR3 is TGTGCCAGCTCACCAGACAGGTCAATGGATAGCAATCAGCCCCAGCATTTT. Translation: CASSPDRSMDSNQPQHF.

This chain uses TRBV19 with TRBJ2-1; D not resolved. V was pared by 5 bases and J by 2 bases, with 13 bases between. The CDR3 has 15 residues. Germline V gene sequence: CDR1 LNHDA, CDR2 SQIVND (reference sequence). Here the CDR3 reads CASSRQQITYNEQFF. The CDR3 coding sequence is TGTGCCAGTAGTCGTCAACAGATAACCTACAATGAGCAGTTCTTC.

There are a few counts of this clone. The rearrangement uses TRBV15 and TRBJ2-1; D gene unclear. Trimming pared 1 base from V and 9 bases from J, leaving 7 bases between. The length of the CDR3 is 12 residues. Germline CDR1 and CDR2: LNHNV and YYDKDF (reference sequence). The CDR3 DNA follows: TGTGCCACCAGCAGAGTAAATTCTGAGCAGTTCTTC. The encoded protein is CATSRVNSEQFF.

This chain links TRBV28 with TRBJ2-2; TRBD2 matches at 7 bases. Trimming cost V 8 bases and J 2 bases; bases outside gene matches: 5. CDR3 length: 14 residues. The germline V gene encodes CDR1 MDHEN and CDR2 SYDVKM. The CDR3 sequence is CASAGTINTGELFF. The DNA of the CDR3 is TGTGCCAGCGCAGGGACTATAAACACCGGGGAGCTGTTTTTT.

In DNA form, the CDR3 reads TGTGCCAGCAGTTTGGGGCATCAGCCCCAGCATTTT. It is translated as CASSLGHQPQHF. V usage is TRBV28 and J usage is TRBJ1-5; D is perhaps TRBD1 (5 bases). The V and J ends lost 3 bases and 5 bases respectively, with 5 bases between them. From germline, CDR1 is MDHEN and CDR2 SYDVKM. The CDR3 length is 12 residues.

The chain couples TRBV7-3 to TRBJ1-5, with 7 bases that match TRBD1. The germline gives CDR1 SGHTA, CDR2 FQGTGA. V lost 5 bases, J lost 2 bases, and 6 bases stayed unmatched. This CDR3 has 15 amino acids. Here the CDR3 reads CASSPTGQGNQPQHF. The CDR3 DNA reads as TGTGCCAGCAGCCCAACTGGACAGGGCAATCAGCCCCAGCATTTT.

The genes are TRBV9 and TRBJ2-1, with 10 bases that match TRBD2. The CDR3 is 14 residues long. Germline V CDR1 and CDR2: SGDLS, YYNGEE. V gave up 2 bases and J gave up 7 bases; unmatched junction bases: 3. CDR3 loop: CASSVPSGSNEQFF. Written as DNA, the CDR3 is TGTGCCAGCAGCGTTCCTAGCGGGAGTAATGAGCAGTTCTTC. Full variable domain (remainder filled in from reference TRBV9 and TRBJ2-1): DSGVTQTPKHLITATGQRVTLRCSPRSGDLSVYWYQQSLDQGLQFLIQYYNGEERAKGNILERFSAQQFPDLHSELNLSSLELGDSALYFCASSVPSGSNEQFFGPGTRLTVL.

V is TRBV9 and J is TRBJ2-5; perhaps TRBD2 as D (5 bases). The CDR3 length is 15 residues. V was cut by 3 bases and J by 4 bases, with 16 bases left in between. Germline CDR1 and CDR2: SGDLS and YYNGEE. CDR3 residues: CASSGTRERGETQYF. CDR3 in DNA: TGTGCCAGCAGCGGTACTAGAGAGAGAGGAGAGACCCAGTACTTC.

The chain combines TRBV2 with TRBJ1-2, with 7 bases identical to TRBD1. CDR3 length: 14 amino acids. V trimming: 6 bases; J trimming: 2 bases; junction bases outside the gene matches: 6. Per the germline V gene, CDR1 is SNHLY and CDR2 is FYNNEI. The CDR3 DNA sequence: TGTGCCAGCAGCGCCACGGACAGGAACTATGGCTACACCTTC. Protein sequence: CASSATDRNYGYTF.

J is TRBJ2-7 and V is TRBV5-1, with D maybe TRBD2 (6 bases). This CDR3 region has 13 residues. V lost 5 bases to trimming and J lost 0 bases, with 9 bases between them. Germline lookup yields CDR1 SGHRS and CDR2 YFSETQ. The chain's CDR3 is CASSSTSSYEQYF. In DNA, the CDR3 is TGCGCCAGCAGTTCGACTAGCTCCTACGAGCAGTACTTC.

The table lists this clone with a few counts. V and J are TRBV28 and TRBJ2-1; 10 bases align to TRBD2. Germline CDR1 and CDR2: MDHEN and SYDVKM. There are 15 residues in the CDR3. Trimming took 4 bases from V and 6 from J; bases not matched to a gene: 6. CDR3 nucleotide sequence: TGTGCCAGCAGTTCAAGGGCTAGCGGGAGCAATGAGCAGTTCTTC. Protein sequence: CASSSRASGSNEQFF.

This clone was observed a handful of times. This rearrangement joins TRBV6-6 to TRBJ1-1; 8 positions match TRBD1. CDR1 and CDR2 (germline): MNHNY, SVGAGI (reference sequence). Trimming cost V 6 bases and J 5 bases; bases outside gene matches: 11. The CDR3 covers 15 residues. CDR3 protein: CASRTNYRGGTEAFF. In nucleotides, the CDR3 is TGTGCCAGCAGGACCAATTACAGGGGGGGGACTGAAGCTTTCTTT.

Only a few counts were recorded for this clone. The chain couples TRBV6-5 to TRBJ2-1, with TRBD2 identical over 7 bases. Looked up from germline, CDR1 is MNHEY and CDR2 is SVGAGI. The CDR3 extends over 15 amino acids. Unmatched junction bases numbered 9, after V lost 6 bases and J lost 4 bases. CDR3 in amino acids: CASSDLADIYNEQFF. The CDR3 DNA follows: TGTGCCAGCAGCGACCTAGCGGATATTTACAATGAGCAGTTCTTC.

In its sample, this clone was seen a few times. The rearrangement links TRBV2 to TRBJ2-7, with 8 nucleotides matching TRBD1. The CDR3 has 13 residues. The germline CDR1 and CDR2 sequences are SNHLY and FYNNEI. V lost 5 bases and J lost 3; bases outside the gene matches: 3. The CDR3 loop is CASSLDRDYEQYF. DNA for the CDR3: TGTGCCAGCAGTCTGGACAGGGACTACGAGCAGTACTTC.

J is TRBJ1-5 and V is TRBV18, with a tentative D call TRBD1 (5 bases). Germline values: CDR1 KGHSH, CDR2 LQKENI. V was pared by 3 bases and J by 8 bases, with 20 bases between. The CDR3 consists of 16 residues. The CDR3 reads CASSPVGRVVEKPQHF. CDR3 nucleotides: TGTGCCAGCTCACCGGTTGGCAGGGTGGTTGAGAAGCCCCAGCATTTT.

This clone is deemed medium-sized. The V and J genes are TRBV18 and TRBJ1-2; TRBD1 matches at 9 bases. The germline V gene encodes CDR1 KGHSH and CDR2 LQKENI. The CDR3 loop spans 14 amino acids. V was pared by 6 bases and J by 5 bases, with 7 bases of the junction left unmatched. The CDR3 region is CASSTTGGEYGYTF. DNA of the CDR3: TGTGCCAGCTCGACAACAGGGGGCGAGTATGGCTACACCTTC.